The sequence of this TCR beta chain was determined in a study of post-analysis software for immune sequencing data. cDNA libraries of TCR beta carried unique molecular identifiers. One entry per CDR3 protein results from TCRdb running MiXCR on the PCR reads. The sample has fewer than 850,000 distinct CDR3 sequences; 30% are singletons. Ten or more counts support this clonotype. The antigen remains undetermined. Germline V CDR1 and CDR2: SQVTM, ANQGSEA. The ends were cut back, 6 bases at V and 4 bases at J, with 12 bases in the middle. The CDR3 sequence is 12 residues long. General study findings and limits: Patients showed TRBV5-6, TRBV5-1 and TRBV20-1 among five TRBV segments more frequent than in controls.

Material for sequencing was blood. The source of this sequence is a girl between 5 and 17 years old with multiple sclerosis. This sequence joins TRBV29-1 and TRBJ2-5, with D tentatively TRBD1 or TRBD2 (5 bases each). CDR3 DNA: TGCAGCGTCCAGGGCGCGGGAGAGACCCAGTACTTC. This gives the protein CSVQGAGETQYF. Together with reference TRBV29-1 and TRBJ2-5, the CDR3 gives the full variable domain: SAVISQKPSRDICQRGTSLTIQCQVDSQVTMMFWYRQQPGQSLTLIATANQGSEATYESGFVIDKFPISRPNLTFSTLTVSNMSPEDSSIYLCSVQGAGETQYFGPGTRLLVL.